Listed here are 15 T cell receptor beta chains from one sample, sequenced in a study of response to subunit inactivated influenza vaccine. TCRdb called the RT-PCR reads again in MiXCR, with one record for every CDR3 protein. The repertoire holds roughly 700,000 distinct CDR3 sequences, with around 14% as singletons. The input for sequencing was PBMCs from blood, taken approximately 15 days before vaccination. The receptors were gathered from a man aged 45-60 years who received an inactivated influenza vaccine.

This sequence joins TRBV5-1 and TRBJ1-2, with D perhaps TRBD1 (6 bases). The CDR3 is 15 amino acids. The germline CDR1 and CDR2 sequences are SGHRS and YFSETQ. V was trimmed by 4 bases and J by 4 bases, leaving 17 bases between them. The DNA of the CDR3 is TGCGCCAGCAGCCAGGACAGCGCCCGAGGCTATGGCTACACCTTC. It encodes CASSQDSARGYGYTF.

This clonotype occurred many times. This chain joins TRBV5-1 and TRBJ2-3, with 9 bases matching TRBD2. The germline CDR1 and CDR2 sequences are SGHRS and YFSETQ. CDR3 length: 15 residues. V dropped 4 bases and J dropped 2; count of bases not matched to a gene: 5. The CDR3 here is CASSRQREATDTQYF. For the CDR3, the DNA is TGCGCCAGCAGCCGCCAGCGGGAGGCCACAGATACGCAGTATTTT.

This clonotype occurred a few times. The rearrangement links TRBV27 to TRBJ1-2; the match to TRBD1 covers 7 bases. Looked up from germline, CDR1 is MNHEY and CDR2 is SMNVEV (reference sequence). Trimming at V came to 3 bases and at J to 6 bases, leaving 4 bases not matched to a gene. This CDR3 has 13 residues. The chain's CDR3 is CASSFLQGDGYTF. In DNA form, the CDR3 reads TGTGCCAGCAGTTTCCTTCAGGGGGATGGCTACACCTTC.

This clonotype has only a few counts. The V call is TRBV28, the J call TRBJ1-2; no clear D gene. Germline CDR1 reads MDHEN; CDR2 reads SYDVKM. This CDR3 has 15 residues. The V end lost 5 bases, the J end lost 4 bases, and 17 bases lay between the germline ends. The chain's CDR3 is CASSPNPTVTYGYTF. The CDR3, as DNA: TGTGCCAGCAGTCCCAACCCGACCGTAACCTATGGCTACACCTTC.

This clonotype was found a few times. The rearrangement links TRBV6-4 to TRBJ1-2; D is unclear. CDR1 is MRHNA, CDR2 SNTAGT, per germline. The CDR3 is 13 residues long. The ends were cut back, 5 bases at V and 5 bases at J, with 12 bases in the middle. In DNA, the CDR3 is TGTGCCAGCAGTACGGACCCTGGATATGGCTACACCTTC. This gives the protein CASSTDPGYGYTF.

The CDR3 DNA is TGTGCCAGCAGCCTAGAGGTGAGCTCTGGAAACACCATATATTTT. Translated, it gives CASSLEVSSGNTIYF. This chain joins TRBV4-2 and TRBJ1-3; D ambiguous. V was cut by 4 bases and J by 0 bases, with 10 bases left in between. The CDR3 spans 15 residues. Germline V gene lookup returns CDR1 LGHNA and CDR2 YNFKEQ.

The rearrangement uses TRBV7-2 and TRBJ2-1; 8 bases are shared with TRBD1. CDR3 size: 15 residues. Germline trimming cut 4 bases from V and 2 bases from J; bases unmatched to any gene: 4. Per germline, CDR1 SGHTA and CDR2 FQGNSA. The CDR3 DNA sequence: TGTGCCAGCAGCTCGACGGGACAGGCCTACAATGAGCAGTTCTTC. Translated: CASSSTGQAYNEQFF. The full variable domain, completed using reference TRBV7-2 and TRBJ2-1, is GAGVSQSPSNKVTEKGKDVELRCDPISGHTALYWYRQSLGQGLEFLIYFQGNSAPDKSGLPSDRFSAERTGGSVSTLTIQRTQQEDSAVYLCASSSTGQAYNEQFFGPGTRLTVL.

V usage is TRBV28 and J usage is TRBJ2-3; TRBD2 matches at 11 bases. This CDR3 comprises 15 residues. CDR1 MDHEN and CDR2 SYDVKM come from the germline V gene. The ends lost 8 bases at V and 3 bases at J; junction bases unmatched: 7. CDR3 sequence: CASADSGRVTDTQYF. The CDR3 bases are TGTGCCAGCGCGGATAGCGGGAGGGTGACAGATACGCAGTATTTT.

This clonotype showed up just a few times. J is TRBJ2-7 and V is TRBV28; TRBD1 matches 8 bases. This CDR3 has 15 residues. Unmatched junction bases numbered 12, after V lost 5 bases and J lost 6 bases. The germline gives CDR1 MDHEN, CDR2 SYDVKM. This CDR3 reads CASSPRTGRRGEQYF. In DNA, the CDR3 is TGTGCCAGCAGTCCCCGGACAGGGAGAAGGGGCGAGCAGTACTTC.

The rearrangement uses TRBV18 and TRBJ2-3, with no clear D. V shed 6 bases and J shed 0 bases, with 16 bases lying between them. This CDR3 comprises 16 residues. Germline V gene data show CDR1 as KGHSH and CDR2 as LQKENI. The CDR3 sequence: CASSANARSSTDTQYF. CDR3 nucleotide sequence: TGTGCCAGCTCTGCAAACGCACGGAGTAGCACAGATACGCAGTATTTT.

This clonotype occurred a few times. The rearrangement joins TRBV28 to TRBJ2-1; 8 bases are shared with TRBD1. V was pared by 4 bases and J by 7 bases, with 9 bases of the junction left unmatched. CDR3 size: 15 residues. Germline CDR1 reads MDHEN; CDR2 reads SYDVKM. CDR3 loop: CASSSLGQGWNEQFF. The CDR3 DNA reads TGTGCCAGCAGTTCATTAGGACAGGGCTGGAATGAGCAGTTCTTC.

CDR3 residues: CASSQVLGRPTREQYF. The CDR3 DNA is TGTGCCAGCAGCCAAGTATTGGGCCGACCGACTAGGGAGCAGTACTTC. The rearrangement links TRBV3-1 to TRBJ2-7; maybe TRBD2 (6 bases). Germline assignment: CDR1 LGHDT and CDR2 YNNKEL (reference sequence). The V end lost 1 base, the J end lost 7 bases, and 20 bases lay between the germline ends. The length of the CDR3 is 16 residues.

There are a few counts of this clonotype. This chain links TRBV24-1 with TRBJ2-2; 8 nucleotides align to TRBD1. Germline trimming cut 4 bases from V and 2 bases from J; bases unmatched to any gene: 5. CDR1 is KGHDR, CDR2 SFDVKD, per germline. This CDR3 has 16 amino acids. The CDR3 DNA follows: TGTGCCACCAGTGACCCCGGACAGGGTAACACCGGGGAGCTGTTTTTT. Translation gives CATSDPGQGNTGELFF.

V usage is TRBV7-9 and J usage is TRBJ2-1, with 10 bases that match TRBD1. This CDR3 comprises 16 residues. With 5 bases clipped from V and 5 bases from J, the junction kept 9 bases outside the gene matches. Germline V lookup: CDR1 SEHNR, CDR2 FQNEAQ (reference sequence). The CDR3, as DNA: TGTGCCAGCAGCACGCTCCCCGGGACAGGGGACAATGAGCAGTTCTTC. It yields the protein CASSTLPGTGDNEQFF. Full variable domain (rest looked up from reference TRBV7-9 and TRBJ2-1): DTGVSQNPRHKITKRGQNVTFRCDPISEHNRLYWYRQTLGQGPEFLTYFQNEAQLEKSRLLSDRFSAERPKGSFSTLEIQRTEQGDSAMYLCASSTLPGTGDNEQFFGPGTRLTVL.

The rearrangement links TRBV10-3 to TRBJ2-5; a possible D gene is TRBD1 (6 bases). Germline CDR1 ENHRY, CDR2 SYGVKD. V lost 1 base and J lost 5, with 17 bases in between. There are 16 residues in the CDR3. Written as DNA, the CDR3 is TGTGCCATCAGTGAGTTCTCGGCAGCAACAGGGGAGACCCAGTACTTC. It specifies CAISEFSAATGETQYF.